This entry concerns a single T cell receptor (beta chain). Its specificity is not known. The V gene's germline CDR1 is SGDLS and CDR2 YYNGEE. Trimming took 0 bases from V and 0 from J, leaving 10 bases between them. The CDR3 is 16 amino acids. Assay: immunoSEQ multiplex PCR; the TCRdb copy retains only in-frame clones and omits some. The table lists 1.5 million to 1.9 million clones, around 98% of them singletons. The data derive from a study of shared clonotypes between healthy human individuals. Study-wide results and limits: Lower generation probabilities were found for non-shared clonotypes than for those shared by all four donors. Only blood underwent sampling, and tissue repertoires likely differ. Naive subsets generally exceeded memory subsets in estimated richness.

The V call is TRBV9, the J call TRBJ2-1; D is unresolved. Sequencing was performed on naive CD4+ T cells sorted from blood. Subset described: CD45RA+ positively selected. The sequence was collected from a man aged 30-40 years in good health. The CDR3 protein is CASSVEKMVSYNEQFF. Here the CDR3 DNA reads TGTGCCAGCAGCGTAGAGAAGATGGTCTCCTACAATGAGCAGTTCTTC. Filled out from reference TRBV9 and TRBJ2-1, the complete variable domain reads DSGVTQTPKHLITATGQRVTLRCSPRSGDLSVYWYQQSLDQGLQFLIQYYNGEERAKGNILERFSAQQFPDLHSELNLSSLELGDSALYFCASSVEKMVSYNEQFFGPGTRLTVL.